This T cell receptor beta chain was captured in a study of blood T cell repertoires in COVID-19. The germline CDR1 and CDR2 sequences are GTSNPN and SVGIG (reference sequence). The CDR3 has 14 amino acids. The ends lost 1 base at V and 4 bases at J; junction bases unmatched: 4. TCRdb's copy holds only in-frame clones and misses some; the assay was immunoSEQ multiplex PCR. The sample has fewer than 350,000 clones; 88% are singletons. The sequencing sample was made of peripheral blood. This receptor was taken from a woman aged 25 to 45 with COVID-19, enrolled during active disease. The chain joins TRBV30 to TRBJ2-7, with 10 bases lining up with TRBD1. CDR3 nucleotides: TGTGCCTGGAGTGAAGGACAGGGGGTTTACGAGCAGTACTTC. Its protein product is CAWSEGQGVYEQYF.